The 23 T cell receptor beta chains given below trace back to one sample, sequenced in a study of HIV-infected children after antiretroviral therapy interruption. Noted treatment: PENTA 11 planned treatment interruption arm or continuous ART arm. A 3' RACE protocol on RNA, with unique molecular identifiers, produced the TCR library. TCRdb reprocessed the 3' RACE reads with MiXCR, giving one entry per CDR3 protein. The sample lists approximately 95,000 distinct CDR3 sequences; less than 7% were seen once. The input for sequencing was CD45RA+ CD4+ T cells from PBMCs, pooled from several time points, taken from a donor given antiretroviral therapy, either interrupted or continuous. Indicated subset: naive CD4+ CD45RA+ CD45RO- T cells. These TCRs come from a pool of human donors with HIV.

This clonotype was counted only a few times. The chain is built from TRBV18 and TRBJ2-4; TRBD1 matches 9 bases. The V segment lost 6 bases and the J segment 3 bases; nucleotides outside the gene matches: 6. Germline V CDR1 and CDR2: KGHSH, LQKENI. The CDR3 extends over 15 amino acids. As DNA, the CDR3 is TGTGCCAGCTCTCTGGACAGGGGAGGCAAAAACATTCAGTACTTC. Translation: CASSLDRGGKNIQYF.

This clonotype was seen many times. This rearrangement joins TRBV6-6 to TRBJ2-7, with 10 bases that match TRBD1. The junction had 9 bases not matched to a gene; V was cut back by 5 bases and J by 5 bases. The CDR3 length is 15 residues. Germline-derived CDR1 and CDR2 are MNHNY and SVGAGI (reference sequence). Here the CDR3 DNA reads TGTGCCAGCAGTGTAACCGGGACAGGGGATAACGAGCAGTACTTC. This translates into CASSVTGTGDNEQYF.

The sample holds many counts of this clonotype. This CDR3 reads CASSPRGPANYGYTF. CDR3 DNA sequence: TGTGCCAGCAGCCCACGGGGCCCGGCTAACTATGGCTACACCTTC. The V gene is TRBV9, the J gene TRBJ1-2; tentative D call: TRBD1 (5 bases). Germline-derived CDR1 and CDR2 are SGDLS and YYNGEE. V lost 4 bases and J 0 bases, leaving 13 bases between the germline ends. There are 15 residues in the CDR3.

There are many counts of this clonotype. J is TRBJ2-2 and V is TRBV9; D not resolved. The ends were cut back, 0 bases at V and 0 bases at J, with 3 bases in the middle. Germline CDR1 and CDR2: SGDLS and YYNGEE. The length of the CDR3 is 14 residues. The CDR3 nucleotides read TGTGCCAGCAGCGTAGTGGCGAACACCGGGGAGCTGTTTTTT. This gives the protein CASSVVANTGELFF.

This clonotype was counted ten times or more. CDR3 region: CASSSDRVEQYF. CDR3 nucleotide sequence: TGCGCCAGCAGCTCGGACAGGGTCGAGCAGTACTTC. This chain links TRBV5-1 with TRBJ2-7; 8 bases are a match to TRBD1. Germline CDR1 SGHRS, CDR2 YFSETQ. CDR3 length equals 12 residues. J lost 6 bases, V lost 3 bases, and 2 bases had no gene match.

This clonotype was observed many times. This chain connects TRBV19 to TRBJ1-5; 7 nucleotides align to TRBD1. The length of the CDR3 is 15 residues. V lost 4 bases, J lost 7 bases, and 10 bases stayed unmatched. Per the germline V gene, CDR1 is LNHDA and CDR2 is SQIVND (reference sequence). In nucleotides, the CDR3 is TGTGCCAGTAGTACGACAGGGCCGGATGGGCAGCCCCAGCATTTT. This translates into CASSTTGPDGQPQHF.

This clonotype was seen ten or more times. The CDR3 nucleotides read TGTGCCAGCAGTTTGGGGCCAGCCTTACCTGAAAAACTGTTTTTT. Translated, it gives CASSLGPALPEKLFF. The chain employs TRBV12-3 or TRBV12-4 and TRBJ1-4; the D gene is possibly TRBD1 (5 bases). V lost 3 bases and J lost 7, with 15 bases in between. The CDR3 has 15 amino acids.

This clonotype was seen repeatedly, ten times or more. This chain uses TRBV5-4 with TRBJ2-1; D is unclear. Trimming shortened V by 4 bases and J by 4 bases, and 12 bases separated the two germline ends. This CDR3 comprises 14 residues. CDR1 is SGHNT and CDR2 is YYREEE in the germline V gene (reference sequence). The CDR3 protein is CASSNLSKYNEQFF. In nucleotides, the CDR3 is TGTGCCAGCAGCAACCTCTCGAAGTACAATGAGCAGTTCTTC.

This clonotype was detected ten times or more. The J gene is TRBJ1-2, the V gene TRBV29-1, with D possibly TRBD1 on 6 matching bases. The CDR3 contains 13 residues. Germline V gene sequence: CDR1 SQVTM, CDR2 ANQGSEA. Trimming pared 8 bases from V and 2 bases from J, leaving 15 bases between. Here the CDR3 reads CSTPDDRNYGYTF. The CDR3 DNA sequence: TGCAGCACCCCCGATGACAGGAACTATGGCTACACCTTC.

This clonotype was seen at least ten times. The V call is TRBV15, the J call TRBJ2-3; 8 bases fit TRBD1. The CDR3 extends over 16 amino acids. J lost 6 bases, V lost 0 bases, and 8 bases had no gene match. CDR1 and CDR2 (germline): LNHNV, YYDKDF (reference sequence). The CDR3 region has the DNA TGTGCCACCAGCAGAGATGGGCGCCAGGGGGCGGATACGCAGTATTTT. Protein sequence: CATSRDGRQGADTQYF. Complete variable domain (other parts from reference TRBV15 and TRBJ2-3): DAMVIQNPRYQVTQFGKPVTLSCSQTLNHNVMYWYQQKSSQAPKLLFHYYDKDFNNEADTPDNFQSRRPNTSFCFLDIRSPGLGDTAMYLCATSRDGRQGADTQYFGPGTRLTVL.

This clonotype was observed at least ten times. The chain employs TRBV20-1 and TRBJ1-2; the D is unclear. Germline CDR1 and CDR2: DFQATT and SNEGSKA (reference sequence). CDR3 length equals 15 residues. Trimming shortened V by 2 bases and J by 1 base, and 14 bases separated the two germline ends. DNA of the CDR3: TGCAGTGCTAGACCTGGCTTGGCTAGTAACTATGGCTACACCTTC. The encoded protein is CSARPGLASNYGYTF.

In this sample, this clonotype turned up many times. The gene calls are TRBV19 and TRBJ2-1; 7 bases are shared with TRBD2. The CDR3 runs 18 residues. Germline V gene sequence: CDR1 LNHDA, CDR2 SQIVND (reference sequence). Trimming took 4 bases from V and 0 from J; bases not matched to a gene: 12. CDR3 nucleotides: TGTGCCAGTAGTACTGACCACCGACGGGAGGACTCCTACAATGAGCAGTTCTTC. This sequence encodes CASSTDHRREDSYNEQFF.

This clonotype was detected many times. The gene calls are TRBV29-1 and TRBJ2-3, with D tentatively TRBD1 (5 bases). Germline lookup yields CDR1 SQVTM and CDR2 ANQGSEA. CDR3 size: 14 residues. V gave up 4 bases and J gave up 2 bases, with 13 bases separating them. Here the CDR3 DNA reads TGCAGCGTTGTTAGGGGCACCACCACAGATACGCAGTATTTT. Amino acid sequence: CSVVRGTTTDTQYF.

The chain joins TRBV18 to TRBJ2-2; TRBD1 aligns across 12 bases. Trimming cost V 8 bases and J 4 bases; bases outside gene matches: 5. CDR3 length: 15 residues. CDR1 and CDR2 (germline): KGHSH, LQKENI. The DNA of the CDR3 is TGTGCCAGCCACCCGGGACAGGGGGCCACCGGGGAGCTGTTTTTT. Protein sequence: CASHPGQGATGELFF.

J is TRBJ1-2 and V is TRBV10-3; weak D call: TRBD1 (5 bases). V was shortened by 4 bases and J by 8 bases, with 20 bases between the two germline ends. Germline CDR1 reads ENHRY; CDR2 reads SYGVKD. The CDR3 extends over 15 amino acids. CDR3 in DNA: TGTGCCATCAGTGGCTTCGCGTCGGGGCGGAGGGGCTACACCTTC. Its translation: CAISGFASGRRGYTF.

As DNA, the CDR3 is TGTGCCAGCAGTGAAAGGGTCTGGGGGAACACTGAAGCTTTCTTT. Protein product: CASSERVWGNTEAFF. The rearrangement joins TRBV2 to TRBJ1-1; D is uncertain. Deletions cut 2 bases from V and 1 base from J, with 11 bases between. The CDR3 length is 15 residues. The germline V gene encodes CDR1 SNHLY and CDR2 FYNNEI.

This clonotype was seen repeatedly, ten times or more. V is TRBV10-3 and J is TRBJ2-5, with D hard to call. The CDR3 totals 12 residues. The germline CDR1 and CDR2 sequences are ENHRY and SYGVKD. V gave up 3 bases and J gave up 2 bases, with 4 bases separating them. CDR3 sequence: CAISDQQETQYF. CDR3 nucleotides: TGTGCCATCAGTGATCAGCAAGAGACCCAGTACTTC.

This clonotype was detected many times. The V call is TRBV5-1, the J call TRBJ1-2; TRBD1 matches 7 bases. V lost 2 bases, J lost 4 bases, and 14 bases stayed unmatched. The germline gives CDR1 SGHRS, CDR2 YFSETQ. This CDR3 region has 17 residues. CDR3 DNA: TGCGCCAGCAGCTTCCGGACAGGTAGCCTTGACCCCTATGGCTACACCTTC. Amino acids: CASSFRTGSLDPYGYTF.

This clonotype was counted a few times. This chain uses TRBV7-3 with TRBJ1-1; tentatively, D is TRBD1 (5 bases). CDR1 SGHTA and CDR2 FQGTGA come from the germline V gene. The CDR3 has 13 residues. Trimming took off 4 bases at V and 5 bases at J, with 11 bases between the two ends. The CDR3 region is CASSSQGGTEAFF. The CDR3 DNA reads as TGTGCCAGCAGCTCGCAGGGTGGTACTGAAGCTTTCTTT.

This clonotype showed up many times. J is TRBJ1-2 and V is TRBV6-6; D is unclear. The germline V and J ends were trimmed by 4 bases and 2 bases, with 8 bases remaining between them. The CDR3 has 13 residues. CDR1 and CDR2 from the germline V gene are MNHNY and SVGAGI (reference sequence). CDR3 coding DNA: TGTGCCAGCAGTTTCGGACGAAACTATGGCTACACCTTC. It specifies CASSFGRNYGYTF.

This clonotype came up many times. This sequence joins TRBV28 and TRBJ2-3; D uncertain. This CDR3 contains 13 residues. Germline-derived CDR1 and CDR2 are MDHEN and SYDVKM. V lost 2 bases and J 5 bases, leaving 8 bases between the germline ends. The chain's CDR3 is CASSLLLGDTQYF. The CDR3 region has the DNA TGTGCCAGCAGTTTACTGCTCGGAGATACGCAGTATTTT.

This clonotype was observed a handful of times. The gene calls are TRBV27 and TRBJ1-2; 7 nucleotides line up with TRBD1. The V gene end was trimmed by 5 bases and the J gene end by 5 bases; junction bases not matched to a gene: 8. The germline V gene encodes CDR1 MNHEY and CDR2 SMNVEV (reference sequence). The CDR3 spans 14 residues. The CDR3 is CASSRDRAIYGYTF. In nucleotides, the CDR3 is TGTGCCAGCAGTCGAGACAGGGCGATATATGGCTACACCTTC.

This clonotype came up many times. The rearrangement links TRBV6-2 or TRBV6-3 to TRBJ2-3; 9 nucleotides line up with TRBD1. CDR3 length: 17 residues. V was clipped by 4 bases and J by 0 bases; unmatched bases: 8. Germline CDR1 and CDR2: MNHEY and SVGEGT. The DNA for the CDR3 is TGTGCCAGCAGTTTACATCCGGGACAGGGAAGCACAGATACGCAGTATTTT. Amino acids: CASSLHPGQGSTDTQYF.